This T cell receptor (beta chain) comes out of a study of blood T cells in healthy people across ages. Trimming took off 1 base at V and 5 bases at J, with 12 bases between the two ends. The CDR3 consists of 14 residues. CDR1 and CDR2 from the germline V gene are SGHDT and YYEEEE. Extractions gave at least 5 micrograms of total RNA per sample. General study points: It was the long-lived donors that had more naive CD4+ cells and higher diversity than aged donors.

For the second PCR, which ran for about 6 to 11 cycles, a sample-barcoded 5' primer and a J-beta primer mix were used. Tagging of each cDNA molecule was performed by a template-switch adaptor with 12 random nucleotides. TCRdb processed the 5' RACE reads anew with MiXCR; each CDR3 protein has one entry. The table lists around 870,000 distinct CDR3 sequences, about 28% of them singletons, with 17% in the top ten. Of note for this clonotype: Its target is not known.

The TCR was taken from a woman aged 80 or over in good health. The chain recombines TRBV5-6 with TRBJ1-1; a possible D gene is TRBD1 (5 bases). Sequencing was performed on blood. The CDR3 loop is CASSLSGGVTEAFF. CDR3 DNA sequence: TGTGCCAGCAGCTTGTCCGGGGGAGTGACTGAAGCTTTCTTT.